The clone carrying this T cell receptor (beta chain) has at least ten counts. Its antigen is unknown. This entry is derived from a study of regulatory T cells in long-lasting Graves disease. Regarding the study as a whole: Among the persistent patients, about 3,000 public clonotypes were shared, more than the roughly 970 shared among new patients.

Building the TCR beta libraries relied on iRepertoire HTBI primers, and CDR3 regions underwent Arm-PCR. Original processing notes: Sample data revealed approximately 62 TRBV and 12 to 15 TRBJ segments. TCRdb re-called the multiplex PCR reads with MiXCR, one entry per CDR3 protein. What appears here as the V and J calls and clone size reflects TCRdb's work, not the paper's. The repertoire holds about 220,000 distinct CDR3 sequences, approximately 20% seen once, with around 20% in the top ten. The time point: newly diagnosed GD, antithyroid drugs for less than 3 months. There was RNA extracted from PBMCs, and the TCR library was made from it. This receptor was identified in a female donor with Graves disease. The material sequenced was peripheral blood mononuclear cells (PBMCs), taken at new diagnosis, from a patient treated with antithyroid drugs.

CDR3 sequence: CASSPGTSGRAYEQYF. The CDR3 DNA follows: TGTGCCAGCAGTCCCGGGACTAGCGGGAGGGCCTACGAGCAGTACTTC. The chain links TRBV12-3 or TRBV12-4 to TRBJ2-7, with 16 bases that match TRBD2. This CDR3 region has 16 residues. Trimming cost V 5 bases and J 2 bases; bases outside gene matches: 3.